This T cell receptor (beta chain) comes out of a study of T cells in localized non-small cell lung cancer. Findings and limits, study-wide: Highest T cell clonality was seen in uninvolved adjacent lung, surpassing that measured in tumor. Because sequencing included only one region (of the tumor), heterogeneity remains possible.

Clones were sequenced by immunoSEQ multiplex PCR, and TCRdb holds only the in-frame ones, with some missing. The repertoire has 500 to 650 clones, roughly 32% of them found once; the top ten carry 12%. Between the trimmed V and J ends, which lost 0 bases and 0 bases, there was a span of 6 bases. CDR1 and CDR2 from the germline V gene are LNHNV and YYDKDF (reference sequence). The CDR3 has 15 residues. Concerning this clone: The antigen is unknown.

The chain uses TRBV15 and TRBJ2-1, with a weak D call TRBD2 (5 bases). The clonotype comes from a man aged 40-75 years with stage III lung adenocarcinoma. The sample was lung tumor tissue, taken before any cancer treatment. The CDR3 reads CATSRERDSYNEQFF. As DNA, the CDR3 is TGTGCCACCAGCAGAGAACGGGACTCCTACAATGAGCAGTTCTTC.